The 9 T cell receptor beta chains presented below share a single source sample, sequenced in a study of OX40 agonist ivuxolimab in advanced cancers. Assay used: immunoSEQ multiplex PCR; TCRdb lists only in-frame clones, some missing. The sample records just under 65,000 clones, 75% to 90% being singletons. Specimen: CD4+ or CD8+ T cells sorted from blood, collected in a trial of the OX40 agonist ivuxolimab. These receptors all stem from an adult with an advanced solid tumor such as melanoma, head and neck, liver or kidney cancer.

The sample holds a few counts of this clone. This CDR3 is CASSQNPQGQETQYF. Written as DNA, the CDR3 is TGCGCCAGCAGCCAAAATCCCCAGGGACAAGAGACCCAGTACTTC. This rearrangement joins TRBV5-1 to TRBJ2-5; tentatively, D is TRBD1 (5 bases). Trimming shortened V by 4 bases and J by 2 bases, and 15 bases separated the two germline ends. CDR1 and CDR2 from the germline V gene are SGHRS and YFSETQ. The CDR3 is made up of 15 amino acids.

A single count supports this clone. In DNA, the CDR3 is TGTGCCAGCCATAAATCGGGGGGACTCAACTATGGCTACACCTTC. This translates into CASHKSGGLNYGYTF. This chain connects TRBV6-5 to TRBJ1-2; perhaps TRBD1 as D (5 bases). V shed 8 bases and J shed 2 bases, with 18 bases lying between them. The CDR3 runs to 15 residues. CDR1 is MNHEY, CDR2 SVGAGI, per germline.

Only one count was recorded for this clone. The chain is built from TRBV13 and TRBJ2-7; D may be TRBD2 (6 bases). CDR1 and CDR2 (germline): PRHDT, FYEKMQ (reference sequence). Trimming removed 8 bases from V and 5 bases from J, with 10 bases in between. This CDR3 has 11 residues. The CDR3: CASGLFDEQYF. The CDR3 nucleotides read TGTGCCAGCGGACTATTTGACGAGCAGTACTTC.

The chain is built from TRBV14 and TRBJ1-1; TRBD1 is a possible D gene (6 bases). V gave up 2 bases and J gave up 7 bases, with 11 bases separating them. In germline, CDR1 is SGHDN, CDR2 FVKESK. This CDR3 is built from 13 residues. The CDR3 DNA reads as TGTGCCAGCAGCCAATCGAAAGGGGGTGAAGCTTTCTTT. Translation gives CASSQSKGGEAFF.

The gene calls are TRBV6-1 and TRBJ2-1, with TRBD2 identical over 8 bases. V shed 2 bases and J 9 bases; nucleotides not matched to a gene: 12. From germline, CDR1 is MNHNS and CDR2 SASEGT. This CDR3 region has 16 residues. The CDR3 nucleotides are TGTGCCAGCAGTGAAAGCCAATGGAGGGCGGGAGGTGAGCAGTTCTTC. Its translation: CASSESQWRAGGEQFF.

This clone was observed a handful of times. The chain employs TRBV6-6 and TRBJ2-5, with a weak D call TRBD1 (5 bases). This CDR3 is 16 amino acids long. Trimming took off 2 bases at V and 3 bases at J, with 16 bases between the two ends. Germline V CDR1 and CDR2: MNHNY, SVGAGI (reference sequence). The CDR3 region has the DNA TGTGCCAGCAGTTACCAGAATATTGACAGTAAAGAGACCCAGTACTTC. This codes for CASSYQNIDSKETQYF.

The gene calls are TRBV6-1 and TRBJ1-1; no firm D call. This CDR3 is built from 12 residues. Germline CDR1 and CDR2: MNHNS and SASEGT. V gave up 5 bases and J gave up 8 bases, with 12 bases separating them. The CDR3 is CASSTQTGEAFF. CDR3 DNA sequence: TGTGCCAGCAGTACCCAGACCGGGGAAGCTTTCTTT.

V and J are TRBV12-2 and TRBJ1-5; the table's D call, TRBD1, was not checked against the DNA. TRBV12-2 corresponds to a pseudogene. This CDR3 contains 16 residues. The CDR3 loop reads CASRLTQTGHNQPQHF. In DNA, the CDR3 is TGTGCAAGTCGCTTAACACAGACAGGGCACAATCAGCCCCAGCATTTT.

The rearrangement uses TRBV29-1 and TRBJ2-2; D remains ambiguous. Germline CDR1 is SQVTM and CDR2 is ANQGSEA. The CDR3 has 14 residues. The V end was cut by 0 bases, the J end by 6 bases, with 11 bases between. The CDR3 nucleotides are TGCAGCGTTGAAGAGGGGTCGGGTCCCGGGGAGCTGTTTTTT. Encoded protein: CSVEEGSGPGELFF.